This is a list of T cell receptor beta chains from one sample in a study of blood T cells in healthy people across ages. TCRdb processed the 5' RACE reads anew with MiXCR; each CDR3 protein has one entry. The data contain around 970,000 distinct CDR3 sequences, roughly 51% of them singletons. The sequenced sample consisted of blood. All receptors derive from a woman aged 60-75 years in good health. CDR3s include the opening cysteine and the closing phenylalanine or tryptophan. D genes are given only for firm matches. Size values are once, few and many counts, or a class for expanded clones, and some rows have none.

D gene: TRBD2; clone size: few; V gene: TRBV29-1; J gene: TRBJ2-1; CDR3 length: 16; CDR3 protein: CSASGTSGSLVNEQFF; CDR3 DNA: TGCAGCGCTTCCGGGACTAGCGGGAGTTTGGTCAATGAGCAGTTCTTC
D gene: -; clone size: -; V gene: TRBV4-1; J gene: TRBJ2-6; CDR3 length: 18; CDR3 protein: CASSQRGTRYSGANVLTF; CDR3 DNA: TGCGCCAGCAGCCAACGGGGGACACGGTACTCTGGGGCCAACGTCCTGACTTTC
D gene: -; clone size: few; V gene: TRBV12-3/TRBV12-4; J gene: TRBJ2-4; CDR3 length: 15; CDR3 protein: CASSLGQGVRIGQYF; CDR3 DNA: TGTGCCAGCAGTTTGGGGCAGGGAGTACGGATCGGGCAGTACTTC
D gene: TRBD2; clone size: -; V gene: TRBV28; J gene: TRBJ2-1; CDR3 length: 17; CDR3 protein: CASSLVPQAGSYNEQFF; CDR3 DNA: TGTGCCAGCAGTTTAGTCCCGCAAGCGGGATCCTACAATGAGCAGTTCTTC
D gene: TRBD1; clone size: -; V gene: TRBV27; J gene: TRBJ2-3; CDR3 length: 13; CDR3 protein: CASSWDRRYTQYF; CDR3 DNA: TGTGCCAGCAGTTGGGACAGGCGATATACGCAGTATTTT
D gene: -; clone size: -; V gene: TRBV27; J gene: TRBJ1-6; CDR3 length: 13; CDR3 protein: CASNGGGLSPLHF; CDR3 DNA: TGTGCCAGCAATGGTGGGGGGTTGTCACCCCTCCACTTT
D gene: -; clone size: -; V gene: TRBV6-1; J gene: TRBJ1-6; CDR3 length: 13; CDR3 protein: CASRDRLGSPLHF; CDR3 DNA: TGTGCCAGCCGCGACAGGCTGGGGTCACCCCTCCACTTT
D gene: -; clone size: few; V gene: TRBV7-2; J gene: TRBJ1-4; CDR3 length: 15; CDR3 protein: CASSKQGAPNEKLFF; CDR3 DNA: TGTGCCAGCAGCAAGCAAGGGGCCCCTAATGAAAAACTGTTTTTT
D gene: -; clone size: once; V gene: TRBV19; J gene: TRBJ2-7; CDR3 length: 12; CDR3 protein: CASPRATYEQYF; CDR3 DNA: TGTGCCAGCCCCCGGGCTACCTACGAGCAGTACTTC
D gene: -; clone size: -; V gene: TRBV2; J gene: TRBJ1-6; CDR3 length: 14; CDR3 protein: CASSEQGRNSPLHF; CDR3 DNA: TGTGCCAGCAGTGAACAGGGACGCAATTCACCCCTCCACTTT
D gene: -; clone size: -; V gene: TRBV25-1; J gene: TRBJ2-7; CDR3 length: 13; CDR3 protein: CANSRGACYEQYF; CDR3 DNA: TGTGCCAACTCCCGGGGGGCGTGCTACGAGCAGTACTTC
D gene: -; clone size: -; V gene: TRBV10-3; J gene: TRBJ2-3; CDR3 length: 13; CDR3 protein: CAATPGSTDTQYF; CDR3 DNA: TGTGCCGCTACGCCGGGTAGCACAGATACGCAGTATTTT
D gene: -; clone size: many; V gene: TRBV7-8; J gene: TRBJ2-5; CDR3 length: 14; CDR3 protein: CASSLERGSETQYF; CDR3 DNA: TGTGCCAGCAGCTTAGAGAGAGGGTCAGAGACCCAGTACTTC
D gene: -; clone size: few; V gene: TRBV20-1; J gene: TRBJ2-5; CDR3 length: 12; CDR3 protein: CSAWTSQETQYF; CDR3 DNA: TGCAGTGCTTGGACATCACAAGAGACCCAGTACTTC
D gene: -; clone size: few; V gene: TRBV10-3; J gene: TRBJ2-3; CDR3 length: 16; CDR3 protein: CAISNWGTGLRDTQYF; CDR3 DNA: TGTGCCATCAGTAACTGGGGAACAGGGCTACGAGATACGCAGTATTTT
D gene: -; clone size: -; V gene: TRBV4-3; J gene: TRBJ2-7; CDR3 length: 15; CDR3 protein: CASSQDTLEGHEQYF; CDR3 DNA: TGCGCCAGCAGCCAAGATACCCTTGAGGGGCACGAGCAGTACTTC
D gene: -; clone size: few; V gene: TRBV7-9; J gene: TRBJ2-7; CDR3 length: 16; CDR3 protein: CASSPPPPGRNYEQYF; CDR3 DNA: TGTGCCAGCAGCCCCCCACCGCCGGGCCGAAACTACGAGCAGTACTTC
D gene: -; clone size: -; V gene: TRBV7-3; J gene: TRBJ2-1; CDR3 length: 15; CDR3 protein: CASSLSPVAENEQFF; CDR3 DNA: TGTGCCAGCAGCTTATCTCCGGTCGCGGAAAATGAGCAGTTCTTC
D gene: -; clone size: once; V gene: TRBV29-1; J gene: TRBJ2-2; CDR3 length: 13; CDR3 protein: CSTGEGNFGELFF; CDR3 DNA: TGCAGTACTGGGGAAGGGAACTTCGGGGAGCTGTTTTTT
D gene: -; clone size: once; V gene: TRBV6-1; J gene: TRBJ2-7; CDR3 length: 15; CDR3 protein: CASSEVGGEFYEQYF; CDR3 DNA: TGTGCCAGCAGTGAAGTAGGGGGGGAATTCTACGAGCAGTACTTC
D gene: TRBD1; clone size: -; V gene: TRBV9; J gene: TRBJ1-6; CDR3 length: 14; CDR3 protein: CAGSPGQGNSPLHF; CDR3 DNA: TGTGCCGGCAGCCCCGGACAGGGTAATTCACCCCTCCACTTT
D gene: -; clone size: -; V gene: TRBV7-2; J gene: TRBJ2-2; CDR3 length: 14; CDR3 protein: CASSFNRETGELFF; CDR3 DNA: TGTGCCAGCAGCTTTAACAGGGAGACCGGGGAGCTGTTTTTT
D gene: -; clone size: once; V gene: TRBV27; J gene: TRBJ1-5; CDR3 length: 14; CDR3 protein: CASSSGGAKQPQHF; CDR3 DNA: TGTGCCAGCAGTTCGGGGGGCGCAAAGCAGCCCCAGCATTTT
D gene: -; clone size: -; V gene: TRBV7-9; J gene: TRBJ2-4; CDR3 length: 14; CDR3 protein: CASSPRRALNEQYF; CDR3 DNA: TGTGCCAGCAGCCCACGGAGGGCTTTGAATGAGCAGTACTTC
D gene: -; clone size: -; V gene: TRBV28; J gene: TRBJ2-5; CDR3 length: 15; CDR3 protein: CASSFGAKDQETQYF; CDR3 DNA: TGTGCCAGCAGTTTCGGAGCGAAAGACCAAGAGACCCAGTACTTC
D gene: TRBD2; clone size: -; V gene: TRBV6-5; J gene: TRBJ2-1; CDR3 length: 18; CDR3 protein: CASSYWGLAGEGTNEQFF; CDR3 DNA: TGTGCCAGCAGTTACTGGGGTCTAGCGGGAGAGGGAACCAATGAGCAGTTCTTC
D gene: -; clone size: -; V gene: TRBV24-1; J gene: TRBJ2-2; CDR3 length: 15; CDR3 protein: CATSDQPLNTGELFF; CDR3 DNA: TGTGCCACCAGTGATCAACCCCTGAACACCGGGGAGCTGTTTTTT
D gene: -; clone size: -; V gene: TRBV2; J gene: TRBJ2-1; CDR3 length: 14; CDR3 protein: CASSDSPGYNEQFF; CDR3 DNA: TGTGCCAGCAGTGATTCCCCAGGGTACAATGAGCAGTTCTTC
D gene: -; clone size: -; V gene: TRBV4-3; J gene: TRBJ2-5; CDR3 length: 14; CDR3 protein: CASSQEWGAETQYF; CDR3 DNA: TGCGCCAGCAGCCAAGAATGGGGGGCAGAGACCCAGTACTTC
D gene: TRBD1; clone size: few; V gene: TRBV7-2; J gene: TRBJ2-7; CDR3 length: 14; CDR3 protein: CASSDTGVTYEQYF; CDR3 DNA: TGTGCCAGCAGCGATACAGGGGTCACCTACGAGCAGTACTTC
D gene: TRBD1; clone size: -; V gene: TRBV13; J gene: TRBJ2-7; CDR3 length: 15; CDR3 protein: CASSARDRGFYEQYF; CDR3 DNA: TGTGCCAGCAGCGCCAGGGACAGGGGGTTCTACGAGCAGTACTTC
D gene: -; clone size: -; V gene: TRBV7-2; J gene: TRBJ1-6; CDR3 length: 16; CDR3 protein: CASRWRPQGSGAPLHF; CDR3 DNA: TGTGCCAGCAGATGGAGGCCACAGGGAAGTGGGGCACCCCTCCACTTT
D gene: -; clone size: -; V gene: TRBV7-2; J gene: TRBJ2-7; CDR3 length: 15; CDR3 protein: CASSPGQLTSYEQYF; CDR3 DNA: TGTGCCAGCAGCCCAGGACAGCTGACCTCCTACGAGCAGTACTTC
D gene: -; clone size: -; V gene: TRBV5-5; J gene: TRBJ1-5; CDR3 length: 15; CDR3 protein: CASSILPDGDQPQHF; CDR3 DNA: TGTGCCAGCAGCATTCTCCCGGATGGGGATCAGCCCCAGCATTTT
D gene: -; clone size: once; V gene: TRBV10-2; J gene: TRBJ1-2; CDR3 length: 13; CDR3 protein: CASSDGGGYGYTF; CDR3 DNA: TGCGCCAGCAGTGACGGGGGAGGCTATGGCTACACCTTC
D gene: -; clone size: -; V gene: TRBV10-2; J gene: TRBJ2-2; CDR3 length: 17; CDR3 protein: CASSESMGGRNTGELFF; CDR3 DNA: TGCGCCAGCAGTGAGTCGATGGGGGGACGGAACACCGGGGAGCTGTTTTTT
D gene: -; clone size: -; V gene: TRBV12-3/TRBV12-4; J gene: TRBJ2-7; CDR3 length: 15; CDR3 protein: CASKRPGSPSNEQYF; CDR3 DNA: TGTGCCAGCAAACGACCAGGGAGTCCGAGCAATGAGCAGTACTTC
D gene: -; clone size: -; V gene: TRBV7-9; J gene: TRBJ2-3; CDR3 length: 15; CDR3 protein: CASSSTGLEVDTRYF; CDR3 DNA: TGTGCCAGCAGCTCCACGGGTCTGGAGGTAGATACGCGGTATTTT
D gene: TRBD1; clone size: -; V gene: TRBV5-7; J gene: TRBJ2-3; CDR3 length: 16; CDR3 protein: CASSRLDRGISDTQYF; CDR3 DNA: TGCGCCAGCAGCAGACTGGACAGGGGCATATCAGATACGCAGTATTTT
D gene: -; clone size: -; V gene: TRBV19; J gene: TRBJ2-7; CDR3 length: 13; CDR3 protein: CASSTGQRTEQYF; CDR3 DNA: TGTGCCAGTAGTACAGGACAGCGTACCGAGCAGTACTTC
D gene: TRBD2; clone size: -; V gene: TRBV5-4; J gene: TRBJ2-7; CDR3 length: 15; CDR3 protein: CASSWTSGRPGEQYF; CDR3 DNA: TGTGCCAGCAGCTGGACTAGCGGGAGGCCGGGAGAGCAGTACTTC
D gene: -; clone size: few; V gene: TRBV29-1; J gene: TRBJ2-5; CDR3 length: 11; CDR3 protein: CSVEGGGTQYF; CDR3 DNA: TGCAGCGTTGAAGGGGGAGGGACCCAGTACTTC
D gene: -; clone size: -; V gene: TRBV28; J gene: TRBJ2-7; CDR3 length: 16; CDR3 protein: CVSSLAFRGGEYEQYF; CDR3 DNA: TGTGTCAGCAGTTTAGCCTTTCGGGGAGGAGAATACGAGCAGTACTTC
D gene: -; clone size: many; V gene: TRBV29-1; J gene: TRBJ2-5; CDR3 length: 11; CDR3 protein: CSVLNLETQYF; CDR3 DNA: TGCAGCGTTTTAAACTTGGAGACCCAGTACTTC
D gene: TRBD2; clone size: -; V gene: TRBV20-1; J gene: TRBJ2-3; CDR3 length: 14; CDR3 protein: CSASTSGRGDTQYF; CDR3 DNA: TGCAGTGCTAGCACTAGCGGGAGGGGAGATACGCAGTATTTT
D gene: TRBD2; clone size: few; V gene: TRBV7-3; J gene: TRBJ2-1; CDR3 length: 16; CDR3 protein: CASSSSNSGSFDEQFF; CDR3 DNA: TGTGCCAGCAGCTCATCCAATAGCGGGAGCTTCGATGAGCAGTTCTTC
D gene: -; clone size: -; V gene: TRBV6-5; J gene: TRBJ1-2; CDR3 length: 16; CDR3 protein: CASASGLPAGTYGYTF; CDR3 DNA: TGTGCCAGCGCTTCGGGGCTTCCGGCAGGGACCTATGGCTACACCTTC
D gene: TRBD1; clone size: -; V gene: TRBV28; J gene: TRBJ1-4; CDR3 length: 16; CDR3 protein: CASSNQGAYVNEKLFF; CDR3 DNA: TGTGCCAGCAGTAACCAGGGGGCGTACGTTAATGAAAAACTGTTTTTT
D gene: TRBD2; clone size: -; V gene: TRBV6-2/TRBV6-3; J gene: TRBJ2-1; CDR3 length: 16; CDR3 protein: CASSRAGGRSYNEQFF; CDR3 DNA: TGTGCCAGCAGTAGGGCGGGAGGGCGCTCCTACAATGAGCAGTTCTTC
D gene: -; clone size: -; V gene: TRBV29-1; J gene: TRBJ1-1; CDR3 length: 13; CDR3 protein: CSVEKGVRTEAFF; CDR3 DNA: TGCAGCGTTGAAAAGGGGGTACGCACTGAAGCTTTCTTT
D gene: -; clone size: once; V gene: TRBV30; J gene: TRBJ1-2; CDR3 length: 11; CDR3 protein: CAWRLSHGYTF; CDR3 DNA: TGTGCCTGGAGACTGAGCCATGGCTACACCTTC
D gene: -; clone size: -; V gene: TRBV20-1; J gene: TRBJ1-5; CDR3 length: 14; CDR3 protein: CSARVGSGNQPQHF; CDR3 DNA: TGCAGTGCTAGAGTGGGGAGTGGCAATCAGCCCCAGCATTTT
D gene: TRBD1; clone size: few; V gene: TRBV6-1; J gene: TRBJ2-7; CDR3 length: 15; CDR3 protein: CASSKDRRINYEQYF; CDR3 DNA: TGTGCCAGCAGCAAGGACAGGCGGATAAACTACGAGCAGTACTTC